This T cell receptor beta chain was observed in a study of T-cell reconstitution after alpha-beta-depleted transplantation in children. CDR1 is DFQATT, CDR2 SNEGSKA, per germline (reference sequence). The trim removed 1 base at V and 6 bases at J, leaving 2 bases unmatched. The CDR3 totals 15 residues. Researchers prepared the TCRbeta library using unique molecular identifiers, the study reports. A single record per CDR3 protein comes from TCRdb applying MiXCR to the PCR reads. The sample has about 400,000 distinct CDR3 sequences, over 20% seen once. The receptor was derived from a human donor who donated a stem cell graft to a child with acute myeloid leukemia. The starting material was PBMCs from the stem cell graft donor, obtained from the stem cell graft. The rearrangement uses TRBV20-1 and TRBJ2-1, with TRBD2 matching 14 bases. CDR3 nucleotide sequence: TGCAGTGCTAGAGGGACTAGCGGGAGGACCAATGAGCAGTTCTTC. Amino acids: CSARGTSGRTNEQFF.